The 17 T cell receptor beta chains reported below all come from one sample, sequenced in a study of patients and donors after allogeneic stem cell transplantation. TCRdb independently ran MiXCR on the RT-PCR reads; one entry per CDR3 protein. Here the sample spans hundreds of thousands of distinct CDR3 sequences, 38% being singletons. Sequencing was performed on blood, either unsorted or a sorted T cell fraction (not recorded which). These receptors were collected from a human donor who was either an allogeneic HSCT recipient or a stem cell or donor lymphocyte infusion donor (not recorded which). It is not recorded whose cells these are; they may come from a transplant donor.

The chain carries TRBV20-1 and TRBJ2-3, with D unclear. The CDR3 covers 12 residues. Germline V gene sequence: CDR1 DFQATT, CDR2 SNEGSKA (reference sequence). The V gene lost 8 bases and the J gene lost 14 bases, with 23 bases spanning the gap. CDR3 region: CSPTPRLIARYF. As DNA, the CDR3 is TGCAGTCCTACCCCCAGGCTGATCGCGCGGTATTTT.

This clonotype turned up a few times. The V and J genes are TRBV4-1 and TRBJ1-4, with 7 bases lining up with TRBD1. V dropped 0 bases and J dropped 6; count of bases not matched to a gene: 10. CDR1 is MGHRA and CDR2 is YSYEKL in the germline V gene. The CDR3 has 17 residues. CDR3: CASSQDRGTEFHEKLFF. In nucleotides, the CDR3 is TGCGCCAGCAGCCAAGATAGGGGGACAGAATTTCATGAAAAACTGTTTTTT.

This clonotype was counted a few times. The J gene is TRBJ2-5, the V gene TRBV4-1; D possibly matches TRBD1 or TRBD2 (5 bases each). The V gene lost 4 bases and the J gene lost 7 bases, with 19 bases spanning the gap. Per the germline V gene, CDR1 is MGHRA and CDR2 is YSYEKL. The CDR3 consists of 15 residues. The CDR3 spells CASSLQEGRRGTQYF. CDR3 DNA sequence: TGCGCCAGCAGCCTTCAAGAGGGCCGAAGGGGGACCCAGTACTTC.

The chain carries TRBV29-1 and TRBJ1-1; D call uncertain. From germline, CDR1 is SQVTM and CDR2 ANQGSEA. The CDR3 covers 13 residues. The V end lost 0 bases, the J end lost 0 bases, and 5 bases lay between the germline ends. The CDR3 sequence is CSVEEHMNTEAFF. The CDR3 DNA sequence: TGCAGCGTTGAAGAACACATGAACACTGAAGCTTTCTTT.

The CDR3 coding sequence is TGCAGTGCTAGAGATGGCGGGGGTAAGGCTCAGCCCCAGCATTTT. Protein product: CSARDGGGKAQPQHF. This chain joins TRBV20-1 and TRBJ1-5; D may be TRBD1 (5 bases). Trimming pared 0 bases from V and 6 bases from J, leaving 15 bases between. The CDR3 is 15 amino acids. Germline V gene sequence: CDR1 DFQATT, CDR2 SNEGSKA (reference sequence).

CDR3 nucleotide sequence: TGCAGTGCTGAGAGAGGGGGACGATTCTACGAGCAGTACTTC. This translates into CSAERGGRFYEQYF. The chain combines TRBV20-1 with TRBJ2-7; possibly TRBD1 for D (6 bases). Germline V gene sequence: CDR1 DFQATT, CDR2 SNEGSKA (reference sequence). The length of the CDR3 is 14 residues. Trimming cost V 5 bases and J 3 bases, with 17 bases left between them.

The rearrangement links TRBV25-1 to TRBJ2-6; 12 positions agree with TRBD2. The CDR3 spans 19 residues. V dropped 3 bases and J dropped 0; count of bases not matched to a gene: 6. The germline V gene encodes CDR1 MGHDK and CDR2 SYGVNS. CDR3 nucleotides: TGTGCCAGCAGTGAGATGGCTAGCGGGGGGGCCTCTGGGGCCAACGTCCTGACTTTC. Protein: CASSEMASGGASGANVLTF. Full variable domain (remainder filled in from reference TRBV25-1 and TRBJ2-6): EADIYQTPRYLVIGTGKKITLECSQTMGHDKMYWYQQDPGMELHLIHYSYGVNSTEKGDLSSESTVSRIRTEHFPLTLESARPSHTSQYLCASSEMASGGASGANVLTFGAGSRLTVL.

The count of this clonotype is one. The chain couples TRBV20-1 to TRBJ2-7; no definite D call. This CDR3 has 11 amino acids. V was shortened by 6 bases and J by 5 bases, with 11 bases between the two germline ends. The germline V gene has CDR1 DFQATT and CDR2 SNEGSKA (reference sequence). The CDR3 nucleotides read TGCAGTGCCACGACCGACAACGAGCAGTACTTC. Amino acid sequence: CSATTDNEQYF.

The chain carries TRBV4-1 and TRBJ2-2; the match to TRBD2 covers 9 bases. The trim removed 4 bases at V and 7 bases at J, leaving 13 bases unmatched. In germline, CDR1 is MGHRA, CDR2 YSYEKL. The CDR3 is made up of 17 amino acids. CDR3 nucleotides: TGCGCCAGCAGCCCGGGACTAGCCAAAACAACCCGCGGGGAGCTGTTTTTT. Protein sequence: CASSPGLAKTTRGELFF.

The chain joins TRBV5-1 to TRBJ2-3; 7 bases match TRBD2. Germline assignment: CDR1 SGHRS and CDR2 YFSETQ. The V gene end was trimmed by 7 bases and the J gene end by 2 bases; junction bases not matched to a gene: 7. The CDR3 length is 14 residues. The CDR3 loop is CASHYWDYTDTQYF. CDR3 coding DNA: TGCGCCAGCCACTATTGGGACTACACAGATACGCAGTATTTT.

This clonotype has just a few counts. The chain has TRBV5-1 and TRBJ1-2; D gene ambiguous. The CDR3 spans 12 residues. The V gene's germline CDR1 is SGHRS and CDR2 YFSETQ. V was clipped by 4 bases and J by 4 bases, with 8 bases between them. CDR3 sequence reads: CASSVESYGYTF. The CDR3 nucleotides are TGCGCCAGCAGCGTCGAGAGCTATGGCTACACCTTC.

The gene calls are TRBV11-2 and TRBJ1-1; no firm D call. From germline, CDR1 is SGHAT and CDR2 FQNNGV. The V and J ends lost 0 bases and 1 base respectively, with 18 bases between them. The length of the CDR3 is 18 residues. DNA for the CDR3: TGTGCCAGCAGCTTAGAGAGAGTGGGCAGGACGAAGAACACTGAAGCTTTCTTT. The encoded protein is CASSLERVGRTKNTEAFF.

This clonotype was seen more than once but under ten times. The chain uses TRBV20-1 and TRBJ1-5; the D is unclear. Germline CDR1 is DFQATT and CDR2 is SNEGSKA (reference sequence). There are 13 residues in the CDR3. V gave up 0 bases and J gave up 7 bases, with 10 bases separating them. The CDR3 sequence is CSARDGGWQPQHF. CDR3 DNA sequence: TGCAGTGCTAGAGACGGTGGGTGGCAGCCCCAGCATTTT.

This sequence joins TRBV7-2 and TRBJ1-2, with a possible D match to TRBD1 (5 bases). Germline-derived CDR1 and CDR2 are SGHTA and FQGNSA. Trimming pared 4 bases from V and 8 bases from J, leaving 17 bases between. The CDR3 runs 14 residues. The CDR3 nucleotides read TGTGCCAGCAGCTCCCTATTTGGGGGGGGAGGCTACACCTTC. Translated, it gives CASSSLFGGGGYTF.

The chain recombines TRBV12-3 or TRBV12-4 with TRBJ2-2; 10 nucleotides agree with TRBD2. V shed 6 bases and J 1 base; nucleotides not matched to a gene: 2. This CDR3 is 15 amino acids long. The CDR3 protein is CASRVAGGNTGELFF. The CDR3 coding sequence is TGTGCCAGCAGAGTAGCGGGGGGGAACACCGGGGAGCTGTTTTTT.

The chain joins TRBV29-1 to TRBJ2-7; D assignment may be TRBD1 or TRBD2 (5 bases each). The V end lost 4 bases, the J end lost 3 bases, and 13 bases lay between the germline ends. Germline CDR1 reads SQVTM; CDR2 reads ANQGSEA. CDR3 length equals 13 residues. The CDR3 reads CSVVTGGRYEQYF. Written as DNA, the CDR3 is TGCAGCGTTGTCACAGGAGGTCGCTACGAGCAGTACTTC.

This clonotype turned up a few times. This chain joins TRBV20-1 and TRBJ2-7, with D unclear. The CDR3 sequence is 13 residues long. Germline assignment: CDR1 DFQATT and CDR2 SNEGSKA (reference sequence). V was cut by 7 bases and J by 0 bases, with 13 bases left in between. CDR3 sequence reads: CSGYGSSSYEQYF. The CDR3 DNA is TGCAGTGGTTATGGCTCGAGCTCCTACGAGCAGTACTTC.